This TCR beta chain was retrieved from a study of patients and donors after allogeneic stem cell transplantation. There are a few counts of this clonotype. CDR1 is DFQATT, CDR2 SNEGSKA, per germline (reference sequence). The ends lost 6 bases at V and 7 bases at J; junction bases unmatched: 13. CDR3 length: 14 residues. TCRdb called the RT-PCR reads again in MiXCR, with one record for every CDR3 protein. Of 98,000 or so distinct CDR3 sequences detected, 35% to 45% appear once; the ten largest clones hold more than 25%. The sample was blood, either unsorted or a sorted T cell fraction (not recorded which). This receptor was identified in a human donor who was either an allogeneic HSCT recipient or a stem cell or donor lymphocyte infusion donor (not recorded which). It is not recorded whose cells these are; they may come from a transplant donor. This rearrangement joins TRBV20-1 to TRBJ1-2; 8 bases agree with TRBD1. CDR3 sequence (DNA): TGCAGTGCCCTCAAAGGCGGACAGGGTCTTGGCTACACCTTC. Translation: CSALKGGQGLGYTF.